This T cell receptor (beta chain) was obtained from a study of blood T cell repertoires in COVID-19 (dated by TCRdb to the early 2020s). General notes on the study: The collaborator samples originated in the United States, Italy and Spain and spanned the acute and convalescent phases of COVID-19. Sample metadata almost always included a de-identified subject ID, COVID-19 status, age in years and sex. The material from the prospective study consisted of cDNA or gDNA derived from T cells, B-cell-depleted T cells, or PBMCs. The repertoires were released in a freely available public database intended as a resource for research on the immune response to SARS-CoV-2. Where HLA class I and class II types were available, the types were taken from metadata supplied by the sample provider, not from assay-based typing. Subjects who had been exposed to COVID-19, were actively infected with it, or had recovered from it provided the deeply sampled blood TCRbeta repertoires that made up the dataset. Samples came from the ongoing ImmuneRACE study (first 160 participants) plus 1,254 subjects from 6 global collaborators. Results the study describes overall, beyond this receptor: The amount of clinical and demographic metadata varied by source and participant and was provided uncurated.

Participants in the prospective study were enrolled through a virtual design, were aged roughly 18 to 100 years, and lived in approximately 25 United States geographic areas. To assign participants to cohorts, the prospective study relied on clinical history that participants themselves reported in a screening survey and a study questionnaire. Mobile phlebotomists in the prospective study collected whole blood, serum and a nasopharyngeal or oropharyngeal swab from every participant. Participants in the prospective study had the option to provide additional blood draws and questionnaires over a roughly two-month period. Blood samples from the prospective study were shipped frozen or at room temperature prior to DNA extraction. TCRbeta CDR3 regions were amplified from genomic DNA using the immunoSEQ Assay, a bias-controlled multiplex PCR. From the authors' description of their analysis: The number of nucleated cells in each sample was estimated from the amplification of reference gene primers within the assay. Sequence reads were collapsed and filtered to measure the absolute abundance of every unique TCRbeta CDR3 rearrangement. Productive Simpson clonality was computed per sample as the square root of Simpson's diversity index over productive rearrangements. Drawn from immuneACCESS, this table holds only the in-frame rearrangements with V and J called that TCRdb kept. Clones are partly lost; checked studies trace under half to an unresolved V gene and leave the rest unexplained. The D gene and trimming were derived from the DNA, and the V and J assignments and clone size from that table. The sample yields about 210,000 clones; roughly 87% were counted once. The ten biggest clones cover about a tenth of the sample.

The germline V gene (reference sequence) yields SEHNR for CDR1 and FQNEAQ for CDR2. From its cysteine to its phenylalanine, the CDR3 spans 14 amino acids. Only the CDR3 DNA is retained, 42 bases long and in frame from the first base. The junction carries 10 bases between V and J, which are trimmed by 0 bases and 4 bases respectively. There are a few counts of this clone. This clone's antigen is unknown. Nothing much larger sits one base from this clone, and base qualities are not available. This TCR was sampled from a young man with acute COVID-19. The chain employs TRBV7-9 and TRBJ2-7; the D segment could be TRBD1, given 6 matching bases. The material sequenced was PBMCs or T cells enriched from blood (not recorded which). The encoded CDR3 is CASSLAGQLYEQYF. The DNA sequence reads TGTGCCAGCAGCTTAGCAGGACAGCTATACGAGCAGTACTTC.